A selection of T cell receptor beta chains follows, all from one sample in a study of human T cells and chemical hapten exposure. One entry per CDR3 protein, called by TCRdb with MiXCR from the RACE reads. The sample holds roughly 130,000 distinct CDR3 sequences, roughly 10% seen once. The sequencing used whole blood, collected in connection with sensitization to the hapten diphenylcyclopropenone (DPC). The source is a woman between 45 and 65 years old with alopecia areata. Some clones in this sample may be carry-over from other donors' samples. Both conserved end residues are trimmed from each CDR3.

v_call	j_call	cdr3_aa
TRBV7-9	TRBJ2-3	ASSLKEGWTDTQY
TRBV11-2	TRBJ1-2	ASSLAGRYGYT
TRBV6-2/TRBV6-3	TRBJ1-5	ASRDRGQSNQPQH
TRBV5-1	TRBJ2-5	ASSLTSGPEETQY
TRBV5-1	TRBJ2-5	ASSSSGGGLQETQY
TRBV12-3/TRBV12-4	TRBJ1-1	ASSNQGVLEAF
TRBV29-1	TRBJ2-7	SVVCPGGEEQY
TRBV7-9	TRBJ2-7	ASSMDRIDEQY
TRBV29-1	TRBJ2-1	SAAEGHLTYNEQF
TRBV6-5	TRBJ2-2	ASSYFSGTNTGELF
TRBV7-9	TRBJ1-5	ASNPPRTVSNQPQH
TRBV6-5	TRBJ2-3	ASSYTGTDTQY
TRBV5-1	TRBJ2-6	ASSLKGAAGANVLT
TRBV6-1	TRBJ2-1	ASSLGTSGGDEQF
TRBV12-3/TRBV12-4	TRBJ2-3	ASRGTSGSTDTQY
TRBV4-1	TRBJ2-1	ASRKELTADRFYNEQF
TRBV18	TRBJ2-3	ASSPRAERSDTQY
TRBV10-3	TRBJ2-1	AISASGRANEQF
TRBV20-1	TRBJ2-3	SARDQGFADTQY
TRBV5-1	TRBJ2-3	ASSQKRLAGSTDTQY
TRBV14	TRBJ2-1	ASSQVWSRYEQF
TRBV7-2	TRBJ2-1	ASSLISGPNSYNEQF
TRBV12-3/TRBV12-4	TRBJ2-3	ASSCGDVQY
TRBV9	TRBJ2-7	ASSVGPGQGAYEQY
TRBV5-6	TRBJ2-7	ASSGVGSSYEQY
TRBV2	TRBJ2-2	ASRGDLGTGELF
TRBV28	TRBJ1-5	ASSSPREPQH
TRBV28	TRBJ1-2	ASSPPGTGDGYT
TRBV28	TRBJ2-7	ASGRQGAKNEQY
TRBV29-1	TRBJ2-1	SVPPEGGSYNEQF
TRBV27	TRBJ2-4	ASSSRTGRENIQY
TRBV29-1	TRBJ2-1	SAVSRDFDNEQF
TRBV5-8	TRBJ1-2	ASSLDRVYGYT
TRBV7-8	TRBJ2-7	ASSLGGGYYEQY
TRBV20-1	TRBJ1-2	SAKATSYNYGYT
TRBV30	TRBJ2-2	AWSSWHPGELF
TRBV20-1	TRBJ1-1	SARDFRLGDTEAF
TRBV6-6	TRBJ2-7	ASSTLRDTIYEQY
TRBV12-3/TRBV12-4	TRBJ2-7	ASSQISYEQY
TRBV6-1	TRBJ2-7	ASSDSLPYEQY
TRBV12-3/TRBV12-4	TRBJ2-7	ASSVGQGRYEQY
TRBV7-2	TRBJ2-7	ASSLANVGRGSIYEQY
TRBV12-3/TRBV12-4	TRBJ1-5	ASSLDKPGGPQH
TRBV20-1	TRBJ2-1	SAGLGQGYNEQF
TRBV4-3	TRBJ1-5	ASSQDRYSNQPQH
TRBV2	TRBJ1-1	ACSGGGWVNTEAF
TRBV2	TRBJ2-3	ASSEAGSGGTDTQY